These 8 T cell receptor beta chains came from one sample sequenced in a study of blood T cell repertoires in COVID-19. Only in-frame clones appear in the TCRdb table, and some are missing; sequencing was by immunoSEQ multiplex PCR. The sample holds under 300,000 clones, about nine tenths seen once. Material: peripheral blood. The source of these receptors is a woman in her forties who had recovered from COVID-19.

This rearrangement joins TRBV19 to TRBJ2-3; possibly TRBD1 for D (8 bases). This CDR3 region has 15 residues. V was pared by 5 bases and J by 4 bases, with 16 bases between. Germline loops: CDR1 LNHDA, CDR2 SQIVND (reference sequence). In nucleotides, the CDR3 is TGTGCCAGTAGTCCCTGGACAGGGAGGGCAGATACGCAGTATTTT. Its translation is CASSPWTGRADTQYF.

V is TRBV12-3 or TRBV12-4 and J is TRBJ2-1; possibly TRBD2 for D (5 bases). Trimming removed 7 bases from V and 10 bases from J, with 17 bases in between. The CDR3 is made up of 13 amino acids. The CDR3 nucleotides are TGTGCCAGCAAGTTCGGGGTGGCTAAAGAGCAGTTCTTC. This sequence encodes CASKFGVAKEQFF.

A single count supports this clone. The chain recombines TRBV10-1 with TRBJ1-1, with TRBD1 matching 7 bases. The length of the CDR3 is 14 residues. Germline V CDR1 and CDR2: WNHNN, SYGVQD (reference sequence). V dropped 6 bases and J dropped 3; count of bases not matched to a gene: 7. The CDR3 protein is CASSNRGEDTEAFF. CDR3 sequence (DNA): TGCGCCAGCAGCAACAGGGGCGAGGACACTGAAGCTTTCTTT.

The genes are TRBV30 and TRBJ2-3; TRBD2 aligns across 7 bases. V gave up 0 bases and J gave up 0 bases; unmatched junction bases: 3. CDR1 and CDR2 (germline): GTSNPN, SVGIG (reference sequence). The CDR3 totals 15 residues. This CDR3 is CAWSVLAASTDTQYF. As DNA, the CDR3 is TGTGCCTGGAGTGTCCTAGCGGCTAGCACAGATACGCAGTATTTT.

The chain employs TRBV7-8 and TRBJ1-4, with D unresolved. In germline, CDR1 is SGHVS, CDR2 FQNEAQ. Trimming removed 3 bases at V and 8 bases at J, with 7 bases between. The CDR3 extends over 12 amino acids. Here the CDR3 reads CASSLGMEKLFF. The DNA of the CDR3 is TGTGCCAGCAGCTTGGGCATGGAAAAACTGTTTTTT.

V and J are TRBV6-6 and TRBJ1-1; the D is unclear. The germline V gene encodes CDR1 MNHNY and CDR2 SVGAGI (reference sequence). The length of the CDR3 is 14 residues. V was cut by 3 bases and J by 3 bases, with 11 bases left in between. CDR3 loop: CASSYSSSDTEAFF. CDR3 bases: TGTGCCAGCAGTTATTCGTCCAGCGACACTGAAGCTTTCTTT.

The gene calls are TRBV24-1 and TRBJ2-2; 11 bases map to TRBD1. This CDR3 region has 15 residues. V shed 5 bases and J 6 bases; nucleotides not matched to a gene: 4. Germline CDR1 KGHDR, CDR2 SFDVKD. Written as DNA, the CDR3 is TGTGCCACCAGTGCCGGGACAGGGGGATCCGGGGAGCTGTTTTTT. This encodes CATSAGTGGSGELFF.

This chain connects TRBV5-6 to TRBJ1-5; possible D gene TRBD1, 5 bases. Trimming pared 1 base from V and 1 base from J, leaving 9 bases between. Germline lookup yields CDR1 SGHDT and CDR2 YYEEEE. The CDR3 consists of 15 residues. In nucleotides, the CDR3 is TGTGCCAGCAGCTTGAGGGGAGGGAGCAATCAGCCCCAGCATTTT. Its translation is CASSLRGGSNQPQHF.